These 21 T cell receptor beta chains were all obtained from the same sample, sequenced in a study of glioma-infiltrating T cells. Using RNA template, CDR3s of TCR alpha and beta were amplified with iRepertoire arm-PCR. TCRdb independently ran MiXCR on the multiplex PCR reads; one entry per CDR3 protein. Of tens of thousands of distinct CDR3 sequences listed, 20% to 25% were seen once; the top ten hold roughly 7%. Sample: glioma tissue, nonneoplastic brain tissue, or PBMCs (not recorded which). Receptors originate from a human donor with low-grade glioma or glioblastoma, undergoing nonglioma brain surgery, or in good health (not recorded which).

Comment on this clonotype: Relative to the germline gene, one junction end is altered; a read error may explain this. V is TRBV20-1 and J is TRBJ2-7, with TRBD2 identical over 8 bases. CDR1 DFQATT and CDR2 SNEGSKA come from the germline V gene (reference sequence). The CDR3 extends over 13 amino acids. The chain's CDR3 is CTAWTSSRYEQYF. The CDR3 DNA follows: TGCACTGCTTGGACTAGCTCCCGGTACGAGCAGTACTTC.

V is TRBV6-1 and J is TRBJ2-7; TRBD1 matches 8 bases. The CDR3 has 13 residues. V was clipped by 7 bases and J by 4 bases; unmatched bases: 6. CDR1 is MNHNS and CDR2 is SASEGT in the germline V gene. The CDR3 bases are TGTGCCAGCACGGACAGGGTGTTGTACGAGCAGTACTTC. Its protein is CASTDRVLYEQYF.

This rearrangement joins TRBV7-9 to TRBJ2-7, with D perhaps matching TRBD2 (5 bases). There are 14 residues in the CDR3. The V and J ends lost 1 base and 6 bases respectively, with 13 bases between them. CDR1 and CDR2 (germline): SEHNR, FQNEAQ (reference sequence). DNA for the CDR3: TGTGCCAGCAGCTTAGTCGGGGTAGCTTCCGAGCAGTACTTC. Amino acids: CASSLVGVASEQYF.

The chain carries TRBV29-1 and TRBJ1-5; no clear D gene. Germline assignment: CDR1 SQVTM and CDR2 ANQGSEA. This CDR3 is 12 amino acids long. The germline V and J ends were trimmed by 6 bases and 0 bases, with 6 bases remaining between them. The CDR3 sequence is CSVRDSNQPQHF. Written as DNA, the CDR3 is TGCAGCGTCAGAGATAGCAATCAGCCCCAGCATTTT.

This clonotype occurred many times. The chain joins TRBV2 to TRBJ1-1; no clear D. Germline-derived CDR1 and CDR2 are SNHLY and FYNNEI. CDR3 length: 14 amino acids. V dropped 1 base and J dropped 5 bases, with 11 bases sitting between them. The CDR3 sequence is CASSEGWDGTEAFF. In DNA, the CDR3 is TGTGCCAGCAGTGAAGGGTGGGATGGTACTGAAGCTTTCTTT.

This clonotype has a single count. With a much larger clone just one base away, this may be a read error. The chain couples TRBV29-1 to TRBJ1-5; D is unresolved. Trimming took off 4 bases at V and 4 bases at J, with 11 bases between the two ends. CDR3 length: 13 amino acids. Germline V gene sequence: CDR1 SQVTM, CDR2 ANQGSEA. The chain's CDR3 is CSVGLPSNQPQHF. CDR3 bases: TGCAGCGTTGGACTGCCCTCGAATCAGCCCCAGCATTTT.

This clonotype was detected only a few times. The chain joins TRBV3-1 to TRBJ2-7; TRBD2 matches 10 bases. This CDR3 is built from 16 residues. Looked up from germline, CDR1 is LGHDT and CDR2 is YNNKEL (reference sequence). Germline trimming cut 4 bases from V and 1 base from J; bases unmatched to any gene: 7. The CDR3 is CASSRSGGAWSYEQYF. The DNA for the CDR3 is TGTGCCAGCAGCCGGAGCGGGGGGGCCTGGTCCTACGAGCAGTACTTC.

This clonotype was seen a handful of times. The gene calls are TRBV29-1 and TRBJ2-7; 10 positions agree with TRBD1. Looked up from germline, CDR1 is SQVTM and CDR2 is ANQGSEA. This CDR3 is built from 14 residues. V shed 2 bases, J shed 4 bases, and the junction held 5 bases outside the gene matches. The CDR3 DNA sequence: TGCAGCGTTGAACCGGGACAGGGGAGGTACGAGCAGTACTTC. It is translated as CSVEPGQGRYEQYF.

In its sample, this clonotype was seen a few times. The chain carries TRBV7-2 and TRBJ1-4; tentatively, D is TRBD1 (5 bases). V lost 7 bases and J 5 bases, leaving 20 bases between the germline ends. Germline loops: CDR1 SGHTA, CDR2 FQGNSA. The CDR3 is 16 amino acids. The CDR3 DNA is TGTGCCAGCACCCCTCTCCCGGGACCGCTAAATGAAAAACTGTTTTTT. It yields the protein CASTPLPGPLNEKLFF.

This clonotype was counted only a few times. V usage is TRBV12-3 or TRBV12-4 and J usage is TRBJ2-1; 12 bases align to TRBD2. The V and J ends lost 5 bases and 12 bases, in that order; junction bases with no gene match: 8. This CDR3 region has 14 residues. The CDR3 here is CASSPSGGVLGQFF. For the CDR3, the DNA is TGTGCCAGCAGTCCTAGCGGGGGGGTACTGGGGCAGTTCTTC.

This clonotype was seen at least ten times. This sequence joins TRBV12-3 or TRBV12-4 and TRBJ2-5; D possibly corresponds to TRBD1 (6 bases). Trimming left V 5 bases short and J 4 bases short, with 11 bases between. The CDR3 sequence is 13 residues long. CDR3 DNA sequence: TGTGCCAGCAGTGGGGACATCGGAGAGACCCAGTACTTC. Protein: CASSGDIGETQYF.

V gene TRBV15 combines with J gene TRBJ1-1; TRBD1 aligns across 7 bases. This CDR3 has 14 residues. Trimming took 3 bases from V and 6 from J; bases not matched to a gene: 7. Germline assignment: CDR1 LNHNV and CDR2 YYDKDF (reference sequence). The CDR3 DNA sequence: TGTGCCACCAGCAGTGCACAGGGGATTCCTGAAGCTTTCTTT. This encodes CATSSAQGIPEAFF.

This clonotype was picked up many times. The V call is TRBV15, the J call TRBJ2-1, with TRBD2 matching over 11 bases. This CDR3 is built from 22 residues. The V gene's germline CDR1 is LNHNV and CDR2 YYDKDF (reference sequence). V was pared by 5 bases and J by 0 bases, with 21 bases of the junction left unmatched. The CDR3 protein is CATSGSYPGLADPKSSYNEQFF. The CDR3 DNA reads TGTGCCACCAGCGGAAGCTATCCGGGACTAGCGGACCCGAAGAGCTCCTACAATGAGCAGTTCTTC.

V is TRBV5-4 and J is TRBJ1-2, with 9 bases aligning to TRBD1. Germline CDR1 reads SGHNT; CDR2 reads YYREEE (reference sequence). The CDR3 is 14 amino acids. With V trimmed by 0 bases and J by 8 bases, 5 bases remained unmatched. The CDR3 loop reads CASSLGTGGWGYTF. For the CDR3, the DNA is TGTGCCAGCAGCTTGGGCACAGGGGGCTGGGGCTACACCTTC.

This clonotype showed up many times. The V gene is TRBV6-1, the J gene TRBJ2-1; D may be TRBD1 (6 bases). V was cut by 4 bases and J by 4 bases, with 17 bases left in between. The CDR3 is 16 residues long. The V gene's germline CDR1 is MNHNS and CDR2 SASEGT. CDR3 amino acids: CASSVQSGTPYNEQFF. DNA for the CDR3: TGTGCCAGCAGTGTTCAGTCCGGGACACCTTACAATGAGCAGTTCTTC.

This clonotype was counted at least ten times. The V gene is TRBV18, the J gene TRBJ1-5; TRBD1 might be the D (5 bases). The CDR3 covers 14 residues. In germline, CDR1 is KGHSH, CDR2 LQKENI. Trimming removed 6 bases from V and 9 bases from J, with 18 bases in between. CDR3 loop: CASSPTPQGSPQHF. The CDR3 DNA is TGTGCCAGCTCTCCAACACCCCAGGGTTCGCCCCAGCATTTT.

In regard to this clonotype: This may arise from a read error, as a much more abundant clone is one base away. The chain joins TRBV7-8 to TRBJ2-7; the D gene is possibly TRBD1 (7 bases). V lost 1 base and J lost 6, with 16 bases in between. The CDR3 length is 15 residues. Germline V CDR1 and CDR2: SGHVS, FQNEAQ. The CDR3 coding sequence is TGTGCCAGCAGCTTAGAGGGCCAGGGGGGTCGCGAGCAGTACTTC. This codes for CASSLEGQGGREQYF.

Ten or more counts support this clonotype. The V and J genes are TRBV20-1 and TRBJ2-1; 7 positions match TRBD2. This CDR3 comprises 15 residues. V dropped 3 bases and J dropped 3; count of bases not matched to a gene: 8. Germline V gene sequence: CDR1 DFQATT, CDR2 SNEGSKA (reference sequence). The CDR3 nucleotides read TGCAGTGCTAGCGAGGAGACTAGCCACTACAATGAGCAGTTCTTC. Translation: CSASEETSHYNEQFF.

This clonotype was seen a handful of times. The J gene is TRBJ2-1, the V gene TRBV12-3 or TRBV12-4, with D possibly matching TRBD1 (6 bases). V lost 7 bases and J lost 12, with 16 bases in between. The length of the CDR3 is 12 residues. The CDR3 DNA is TGTGCCAGCACCTTTTACGCAGGGGTGCAGTTCTTC. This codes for CASTFYAGVQFF.

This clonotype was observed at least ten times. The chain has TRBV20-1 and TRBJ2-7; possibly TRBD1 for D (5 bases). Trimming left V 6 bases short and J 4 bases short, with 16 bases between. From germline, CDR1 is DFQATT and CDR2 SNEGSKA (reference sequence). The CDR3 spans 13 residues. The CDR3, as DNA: TGCAGTGCCCCCAGGACAAACCTTTACGAGCAGTACTTC. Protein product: CSAPRTNLYEQYF.

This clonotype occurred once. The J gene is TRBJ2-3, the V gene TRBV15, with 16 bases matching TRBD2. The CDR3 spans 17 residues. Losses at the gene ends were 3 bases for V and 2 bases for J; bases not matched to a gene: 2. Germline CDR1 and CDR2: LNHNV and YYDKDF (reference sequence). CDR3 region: CATSRGLAGGPTDTQYF. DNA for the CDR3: TGTGCCACCAGCAGGGGACTAGCGGGGGGGCCCACAGATACGCAGTATTTT.